This T cell receptor (beta chain) was sequenced for a study of blood T cell repertoires in COVID-19. Study details: Sites across the United States, Italy and Spain contributed samples from acute and convalescent COVID-19. T cells, B-cell-depleted T cells, or PBMCs provided the cDNA or gDNA that served as material.

Methods used by the authors: Amplification with reference gene primers provided the estimates of nucleated cell counts. The repertoire was sequenced with immunoSEQ multiplex PCR; TCRdb's copy has only in-frame clones and lacks some. The D gene and trimming were derived from the DNA, and the V and J assignments and clone size from that table. This table holds about 250,000 clones, roughly 80% found once. V was pared by 8 bases and J by 3 bases, with 8 bases between. Germline CDR1 is MNHEY and CDR2 is SVGAGI. This CDR3 contains 12 residues. The table lists this clone with a few counts. The same CDR3 is also encoded by other DNA sequences in this sample.

Material: peripheral blood. This receptor was taken from an elderly man with acute or convalescent COVID-19. The chain recombines TRBV6-5 with TRBJ1-5; D remains unclear. CDR3 amino acids: CASGDFNQPQHF. DNA for the CDR3: TGTGCCAGCGGCGACTTCAATCAGCCCCAGCATTTT.